A selection of T cell receptor beta chains follows, all from one sample in a study of CD8 T cells in ankylosing spondylitis. From the 5' RACE reads, TCRdb called clonotypes with MiXCR, one entry per CDR3 protein. This sample has some 840,000 distinct CDR3 sequences; approximately 10% occur once, and the top ten carry more than 0.5%. The specimen was blood, either unsorted or a sorted T cell fraction (not recorded which). Every receptor here comes from a male donor with ankylosing spondylitis. Each CDR3 is given with its conserved first and last residue. Some rows have no size entry. The others give once, few or many, or a class for an expanded clone.

clone_size v_call cdr3_aa
many TRBV4-2 CASSRRLTGEAGGELFF
few TRBV6-2/TRBV6-3 CASSSEGITDTQYF
many TRBV12-3/TRBV12-4 CASSLPRFGLHTGELFF
few TRBV12-5 CASGLVIPQAKNIQYF
many TRBV4-2 CASSQVPGGEQYF
few TRBV20-1 CSARDLGLNQPQHF
many TRBV29-1 CSVTHSGLAGGQSRYEQFF
few TRBV20-1 CSARVRSVSGSNEQFF
few TRBV20-1 CSASPVGLAGGEQYF
few TRBV4-3 CASSQVLGSNQPQHF
few TRBV5-1 CASSLALREGITQYF
few TRBV7-8 CASSPGQGIVETQYF
. TRBV20-1 CSAREGQRRWPQHF
. TRBV19 CASSTPRTSGRTIREQFF
. TRBV2 CASSEQPSSDTQYF
. TRBV20-1 CSPVGSQETQYF
many TRBV29-1 CSVGAGASTDTQYF
many TRBV20-1 CSAVDNEQFF
few TRBV5-1 CASSFQATNEKLFF
. TRBV5-6 CASSRGVFYTEAFF
. TRBV4-3 CASSRKLAGGETQYF
. TRBV20-1 CSAKDSDPLGANVLTF
many TRBV9 CASARTGGSDEQYF
many TRBV20-1 CSARDPLYNEQFF
. TRBV28 CASRSIVAFF
. TRBV6-5 CASSYSEFGANVLTF
few TRBV20-1 CSAMRSQPNEQFF
. TRBV7-3 CASSLTGGRTGELFF
. TRBV6-5 CASSYSLVRSKTQYF
. TRBV5-1 CASSLAGQGAGNTEAFF
. TRBV7-2 CASSLGLAVSTQYF
few TRBV10-3 CAIGGNAETQYF
. TRBV6-2/TRBV6-3 CARGLIGQPQHF
. TRBV20-1 CSAQGGVTTDTQYF
. TRBV14 CASSQLQGGTGELFF
. TRBV6-2/TRBV6-3 CASSYPGQNQPQHF
. TRBV13 CASSSTGAGDTQYF
many TRBV20-1 CSASQSRGQTTDTQYF
few TRBV3-1 CASSRLSYNEQFF
many TRBV6-2/TRBV6-3 CASSYREWGGTEAFF
many TRBV7-9 CASSFLQGATNEKLFF
few TRBV7-2 CASSPRVAGGLVQFF
few TRBV20-1 CSAREPERGDEKLFF
. TRBV6-2/TRBV6-3 CASSYGDTYTGELFF
few TRBV5-1 CASSPFPPGHRSTDTQYF
. TRBV7-7 CASSQSTSTGELFF
few TRBV5-1 CASSRGQGADTQYF
few TRBV29-1 CSVETGGYNEQFF
few TRBV20-1 CSARDSGQLSGYTF
few TRBV20-1 CSASTGWVNQPQHF
. TRBV6-1 CANRSPLSRMNTEAFF
. TRBV18 CASSPRQGAGETQYF
few TRBV5-1 CASSTGLAANYEQYF
few TRBV12-3/TRBV12-4 CASRLSGGAGSEQFF
. TRBV7-2 CASSGTGMGSTDTQYF
. TRBV12-3/TRBV12-4 CASSLATPNTGELFF
many TRBV10-3 CAIGAKNIQYF
few TRBV5-5 CASSFWVEQFF
. TRBV28 CASSLPRQPNGYTF
. TRBV7-2 CASSVVGIDTGELFF